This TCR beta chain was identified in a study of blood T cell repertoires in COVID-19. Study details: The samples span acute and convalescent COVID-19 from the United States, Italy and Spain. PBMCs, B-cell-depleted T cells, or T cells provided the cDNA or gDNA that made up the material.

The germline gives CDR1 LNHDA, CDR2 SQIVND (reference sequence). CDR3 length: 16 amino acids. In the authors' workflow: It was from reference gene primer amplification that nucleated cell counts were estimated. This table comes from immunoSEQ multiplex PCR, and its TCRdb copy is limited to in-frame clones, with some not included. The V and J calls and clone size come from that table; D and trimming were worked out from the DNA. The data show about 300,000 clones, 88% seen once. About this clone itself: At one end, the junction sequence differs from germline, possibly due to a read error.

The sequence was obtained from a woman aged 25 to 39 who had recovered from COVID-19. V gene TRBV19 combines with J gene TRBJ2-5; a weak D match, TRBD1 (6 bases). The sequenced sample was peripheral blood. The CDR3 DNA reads TGTGCCAGTAGTCGTGCGACAGGTGGAGCAAGAGAGTCCCAGTACTTC. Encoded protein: CASSRATGGARESQYF. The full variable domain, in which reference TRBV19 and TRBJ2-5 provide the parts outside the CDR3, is DGGITQSPKYLFRKEGQNVTLSCEQNLNHDAMYWYRQDPGQGLRLIYYSQIVNDFQKGDIAEGYSVSREKKESFPLTVTSAQKNPTAFYLCASSRATGGARESQYFGPGTRLLVL.